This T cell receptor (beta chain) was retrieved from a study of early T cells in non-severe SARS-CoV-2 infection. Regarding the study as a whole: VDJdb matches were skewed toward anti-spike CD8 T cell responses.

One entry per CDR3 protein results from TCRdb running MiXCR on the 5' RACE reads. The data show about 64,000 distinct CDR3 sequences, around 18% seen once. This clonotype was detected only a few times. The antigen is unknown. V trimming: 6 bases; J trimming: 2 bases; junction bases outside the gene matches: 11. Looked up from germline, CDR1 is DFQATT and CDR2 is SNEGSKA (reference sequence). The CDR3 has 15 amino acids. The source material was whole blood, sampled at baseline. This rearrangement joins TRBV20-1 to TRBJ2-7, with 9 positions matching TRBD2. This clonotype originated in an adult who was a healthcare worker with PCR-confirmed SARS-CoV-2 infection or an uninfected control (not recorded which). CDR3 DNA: TGCAGTGCGCCTTCGATTAGCGGGGGAACCTACGAGCAGTACTTC. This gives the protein CSAPSISGGTYEQYF.